These 29 T cell receptor beta chains were sequenced from one sample in a study of control samples from healthy donors and cancer patients. Measured with immunoSEQ multiplex PCR; TCRdb has only the in-frame clones, and not every one. This sample has 80,000 to 100,000 clones, with approximately 92% found just once. The sequenced sample consisted of blood. The receptors here all came from a human donor in good health. The donor label of this sample is uncertain.

The chain links TRBV19 to TRBJ2-3; TRBD1 might be the D (6 bases). The CDR3 is made up of 18 amino acids. V was cut by 6 bases and J by 1 base, with 23 bases left in between. Germline CDR1 reads LNHDA; CDR2 reads SQIVND (reference sequence). CDR3 DNA sequence: TGTGCCAGTAGGTTATCGGGAACAGGGCCTCCAGGCACAGATACGCAGTATTTT. Protein sequence: CASRLSGTGPPGTDTQYF.

Of note for this clone: The sample holds other DNA sequences that translate to the same CDR3. The chain couples TRBV27 to TRBJ1-2, with 8 bases fitting TRBD1. The CDR3 is made up of 14 amino acids. V was pared by 5 bases and J by 8 bases, with 10 bases of the junction left unmatched. Looked up from germline, CDR1 is MNHEY and CDR2 is SMNVEV (reference sequence). The CDR3: CASSSQTGVMGYTF. In DNA, the CDR3 is TGTGCCAGCAGTAGTCAGACAGGGGTTATGGGCTACACCTTC.

The V and J genes are TRBV6-5 and TRBJ1-1; the match to TRBD1 covers 7 bases. The J segment lost 7 bases and the V segment lost 6 bases, leaving 5 bases of the junction unmatched. This CDR3 spans 12 amino acids. Germline values: CDR1 MNHEY, CDR2 SVGAGI. CDR3 sequence: CASRDRAYEAFF. For the CDR3, the DNA is TGTGCCAGCAGAGACAGGGCCTATGAAGCTTTCTTT.

The chain joins TRBV29-1 to TRBJ2-2; 7 bases align to TRBD1. The V and J ends lost 2 bases and 4 bases, in that order; junction bases with no gene match: 7. The CDR3 length is 15 residues. In germline, CDR1 is SQVTM, CDR2 ANQGSEA. CDR3 residues: CSVEIRGLGTGELFF. The CDR3 DNA reads as TGCAGCGTTGAAATTAGGGGGCTAGGCACCGGGGAGCTGTTTTTT.

The J gene is TRBJ1-1, the V gene TRBV14; D is unclear. Germline assignment: CDR1 SGHDN and CDR2 FVKESK. The ends were cut back, 6 bases at V and 2 bases at J, with 16 bases in the middle. The CDR3 sequence is 15 residues long. For the CDR3, the DNA is TGTGCCAGCAGTCTCCGGTGGAGCCTCAACACTGAAGCTTTCTTT. Translating gives CASSLRWSLNTEAFF.

The chain couples TRBV2 to TRBJ2-5; TRBD2 might be the D (5 bases). Germline lookup yields CDR1 SNHLY and CDR2 FYNNEI. Between the trimmed V and J ends, which lost 6 bases and 3 bases, there was a span of 17 bases. The CDR3 has 15 residues. CDR3 protein: CASRNPRLGEETQYF. CDR3 nucleotide sequence: TGTGCCAGCAGGAATCCACGACTGGGAGAAGAGACCCAGTACTTC.

This clone was observed a single time. The chain employs TRBV5-1 and TRBJ1-2, with D maybe TRBD1 (5 bases). V lost 3 bases and J lost 6, with 15 bases in between. Per germline, CDR1 SGHRS and CDR2 YFSETQ. The CDR3 has 14 amino acids. The CDR3: CASSYPAGGNGYTF. The CDR3 nucleotides read TGCGCCAGCAGCTACCCCGCGGGGGGAAATGGCTACACCTTC.

The gene calls are TRBV5-1 and TRBJ2-1; a weak D match, TRBD2 (5 bases). CDR1 is SGHRS and CDR2 is YFSETQ in the germline V gene. V lost 3 bases and J 2 bases, leaving 12 bases between the germline ends. The CDR3 covers 15 residues. The CDR3 here is CASSSGAVTYNEQFF. The CDR3, as DNA: TGCGCCAGCAGCTCTGGAGCGGTTACCTACAATGAGCAGTTCTTC.

The V call is TRBV29-1, the J call TRBJ2-2; D gene unclear. Germline V gives CDR1 SQVTM, CDR2 ANQGSEA. There are 14 residues in the CDR3. Trimming took 1 base from V and 0 from J, leaving 6 bases between them. The CDR3 spells CSVEGQSNTGELFF. Written as DNA, the CDR3 is TGCAGCGTTGAAGGGCAGTCGAACACCGGGGAGCTGTTTTTT.

This chain joins TRBV19 and TRBJ2-7; D perhaps matches TRBD1 (5 bases). The germline V gene encodes CDR1 LNHDA and CDR2 SQIVND (reference sequence). The CDR3 is 17 residues long. With 0 bases removed from V and 2 bases from J, the gap between germline ends came to 17 bases. The CDR3 DNA reads TGTGCCAGTAGTATAGATCACCTTTCTAGGGGCGCCTACGAGCAGTACTTC. Amino acid sequence: CASSIDHLSRGAYEQYF. The full variable domain, with the rest looked up from reference TRBV19 and TRBJ2-7, is DGGITQSPKYLFRKEGQNVTLSCEQNLNHDAMYWYRQDPGQGLRLIYYSQIVNDFQKGDIAEGYSVSREKKESFPLTVTSAQKNPTAFYLCASSIDHLSRGAYEQYFGPGTRLTVT.

The CDR3 is CASSPPGTGGAEQYF. The CDR3 DNA follows: TGTGCCAGCAGCCCTCCAGGGACAGGGGGCGCCGAGCAGTACTTC. V usage is TRBV7-9 and J usage is TRBJ2-7, with 12 bases lining up with TRBD1. Per germline, CDR1 SEHNR and CDR2 FQNEAQ (reference sequence). CDR3 length: 15 amino acids. The trim removed 5 bases at V and 6 bases at J, leaving 8 bases unmatched. Full variable domain (remainder filled in from reference TRBV7-9 and TRBJ2-7): DTGVSQNPRHKITKRGQNVTFRCDPISEHNRLYWYRQTLGQGPEFLTYFQNEAQLEKSRLLSDRFSAERPKGSFSTLEIQRTEQGDSAMYLCASSPPGTGGAEQYFGPGTRLTVT.

This clone was detected once. The J gene is TRBJ2-3, the V gene TRBV2, with D perhaps being TRBD1 or TRBD2 (5 bases each). This CDR3 is built from 16 residues. V lost 3 bases and J 1 base, leaving 14 bases between the germline ends. Germline CDR1 and CDR2: SNHLY and FYNNEI. CDR3 DNA: TGTGCCAGCAGTGAGAGAGGGGCGCGGGGCACAGATACGCAGTATTTT. It translates to CASSERGARGTDTQYF.

This chain connects TRBV7-9 to TRBJ1-2; 8 nucleotides line up with TRBD1. From germline, CDR1 is SEHNR and CDR2 FQNEAQ (reference sequence). The J segment lost 4 bases and the V segment lost 7 bases, leaving 14 bases of the junction unmatched. This CDR3 contains 16 residues. CDR3 sequence reads: CASTKGSTGDAYGYTF. DNA of the CDR3: TGTGCCAGCACCAAAGGGTCGACAGGGGATGCCTATGGCTACACCTTC.

The chain recombines TRBV3-1 (or the pseudogene TRBV3-2) with TRBJ2-5; D ambiguous. Germline-derived CDR1 and CDR2 are LGHDT and YNNKEL (reference sequence). V shed 4 bases and J shed 6 bases, with 9 bases lying between them. This CDR3 region has 12 residues. The CDR3 DNA reads as TGTGCCAGCAGCCCGGGCCGTAAGACCCAGTACTTC. Translating gives CASSPGRKTQYF.

The chain couples TRBV2 to TRBJ1-6, with D uncertain. Per the germline V gene, CDR1 is SNHLY and CDR2 is FYNNEI. Trimming removed 7 bases at V and 6 bases at J, with 13 bases between. The CDR3 consists of 14 residues. In nucleotides, the CDR3 is TGTGCCAGCATAGGATCGGTCCGTAATTCACCCCTCCACTTT. It encodes CASIGSVRNSPLHF.

The chain has TRBV6-2 or TRBV6-3 and TRBJ1-2; D is unresolved. Germline CDR1 MNHEY, CDR2 SVGEGT. The CDR3 runs 13 residues. V dropped 2 bases and J dropped 6 bases, with 10 bases sitting between them. The CDR3 loop reads CASSYPPENGYTF. DNA for the CDR3: TGTGCCAGCAGTTACCCCCCGGAGAATGGCTACACCTTC.

The rearrangement links TRBV30 to TRBJ1-2; possibly TRBD1 for D (5 bases). The germline V and J ends were trimmed by 1 base and 2 bases, with 11 bases remaining between them. There are 14 residues in the CDR3. Germline-derived CDR1 and CDR2 are GTSNPN and SVGIG (reference sequence). In DNA, the CDR3 is TGTGCCTGGAGTGGCTGGGGCCGGAACTATGGCTACACCTTC. Amino acid sequence: CAWSGWGRNYGYTF. Full variable domain (outside the CDR3, taken from reference TRBV30 and TRBJ1-2): SQTIHQWPATLVQPVGSPLSLECTVEGTSNPNLYWYRQAAGRGLQLLFYSVGIGQISSEVPQNLSASRPQDRQFILSSKKLLLSDSGFYLCAWSGWGRNYGYTFGSGTRLTVV.

This clone was observed once. The chain has TRBV5-5 and TRBJ2-3, with D possibly TRBD2 on 5 matching bases. CDR3 length equals 13 residues. Looked up from germline, CDR1 is SGHKS and CDR2 is YYEKEE (reference sequence). Trimming stripped 0 bases from V and 6 bases from J, with 8 bases between. CDR3 sequence: CASSLGGSDTQYF. The CDR3, as DNA: TGTGCCAGCAGCTTGGGAGGGAGCGATACGCAGTATTTT.

The rearrangement links TRBV4-1 to TRBJ2-3, with D tentatively TRBD1 (6 bases). This CDR3 spans 16 amino acids. CDR1 and CDR2 from the germline V gene are MGHRA and YSYEKL. The V end was cut by 0 bases, the J end by 5 bases, with 15 bases between. CDR3 region: CASSQDGRQGRDTQYF. In DNA, the CDR3 is TGCGCCAGCAGCCAAGATGGGCGGCAGGGGAGAGATACGCAGTATTTT.

The chain recombines TRBV12-5 with TRBJ2-2, with 7 positions matching TRBD2. The CDR3 has 18 amino acids. V lost 0 bases, J lost 2 bases, and 9 bases stayed unmatched. CDR1 is LGHNT, CDR2 FRNRAP, per germline. The CDR3, as DNA: TGTGCTAGTGGTTTGGTACCGAAAGCGGGGATCAACACCGGGGAGCTGTTTTTT. The encoded protein is CASGLVPKAGINTGELFF. The variable domain in full, with the rest retrieved from reference TRBV12-5 and TRBJ2-2, is DARVTQTPRHKVTEMGQEVTMRCQPILGHNTVFWYRQTMMQGLELLAYFRNRAPLDDSGMPKDRFSAEMPDATLATLKIQPSEPRDSAVYFCASGLVPKAGINTGELFFGEGSRLTVL.

J is TRBJ2-7 and V is TRBV2; 12 positions match TRBD1. Germline V gene data show CDR1 as SNHLY and CDR2 as FYNNEI. This CDR3 comprises 16 residues. After removal of 6 bases from V and 4 bases from J, the junction contained 10 bases not matched to a gene. The DNA of the CDR3 is TGTGCCAGCAGCGCCCCCCCGGGACAGGGGGCGTACGAGCAGTACTTC. As protein: CASSAPPGQGAYEQYF.

The chain combines TRBV5-1 with TRBJ2-3; 14 bases map to TRBD2. The CDR3 sequence is 17 residues long. J was trimmed by 4 bases and V by 0 bases; bases with no gene match: 4. Germline V gene data show CDR1 as SGHRS and CDR2 as YFSETQ. In nucleotides, the CDR3 is TGCGCCAGCAGCTTGGCCGGGACTAGCGGGGGACCAGATACGCAGTATTTT. This translates into CASSLAGTSGGPDTQYF.

The chain uses TRBV3-1 (or the pseudogene TRBV3-2) and TRBJ1-2; 9 positions match TRBD1. The CDR3 is 13 amino acids. Per the germline V gene, CDR1 is LGHDT and CDR2 is YNNKEL (reference sequence). V shed 2 bases, J shed 6 bases, and the junction held 1 base outside the gene matches. CDR3 sequence reads: CASSQTGGNGYTF. Written as DNA, the CDR3 is TGTGCCAGCAGCCAAACAGGGGGCAATGGCTACACCTTC.

The chain is built from TRBV24-1 and TRBJ2-3, with a tentative D call TRBD2 (6 bases). Trimming removed 9 bases from V and 5 bases from J, with 17 bases in between. Germline values: CDR1 KGHDR, CDR2 SFDVKD. The CDR3 has 14 amino acids. CDR3 sequence (DNA): TGTGCCACCTACAGCGGGTGGGTGGGAGATACGCAGTATTTT. This sequence encodes CATYSGWVGDTQYF.

The genes are TRBV11-2 and TRBJ1-6; D gene unclear. CDR3 length: 15 amino acids. Germline CDR1 reads SGHAT; CDR2 reads FQNNGV. The germline V and J ends were trimmed by 5 bases and 7 bases, with 15 bases remaining between them. CDR3 amino acids: CASSPRLNPNSPLHF. The CDR3 nucleotides read TGTGCCAGCAGCCCCCGACTAAACCCAAATTCACCCCTCCACTTT.

This clone is a singleton in its sample. This rearrangement joins TRBV6-2 or TRBV6-3 to TRBJ2-1; D is perhaps TRBD1 or TRBD2 (6 bases each). The CDR3 extends over 17 amino acids. V lost 2 bases and J 8 bases, leaving 22 bases between the germline ends. CDR1 and CDR2 from the germline V gene are MNHEY and SVGEGT. The CDR3 DNA sequence: TGTGCCAGCAGTTACGGGGGATGGGGGGACAAAAGGGATGAGCAGTTCTTC. Translation gives CASSYGGWGDKRDEQFF.

The chain links TRBV19 to TRBJ1-1; unclear D gene. The ends were cut back, 8 bases at V and 9 bases at J, with 16 bases in the middle. Per the germline V gene, CDR1 is LNHDA and CDR2 is SQIVND (reference sequence). This CDR3 has 12 residues. CDR3 sequence (DNA): TGTGCCAGTTCCTCGACGCCAATGAAAGCTTTCTTT. Its translation is CASSSTPMKAFF.

The chain recombines TRBV9 with TRBJ2-5, with D perhaps matching TRBD2 (6 bases). The length of the CDR3 is 15 residues. Germline V gene sequence: CDR1 SGDLS, CDR2 YYNGEE. V lost 2 bases and J 0 bases, leaving 11 bases between the germline ends. This chain's CDR3 is CASSVSPGDQETQYF. Written as DNA, the CDR3 is TGTGCCAGCAGCGTGTCCCCGGGGGACCAAGAGACCCAGTACTTC. The variable domain in full, with the rest retrieved from reference TRBV9 and TRBJ2-5, is DSGVTQTPKHLITATGQRVTLRCSPRSGDLSVYWYQQSLDQGLQFLIQYYNGEERAKGNILERFSAQQFPDLHSELNLSSLELGDSALYFCASSVSPGDQETQYFGPGTRLLVL.

This chain joins TRBV18 and TRBJ2-6; D is perhaps TRBD2 (5 bases). Germline CDR1 reads KGHSH; CDR2 reads LQKENI. The ends were cut back, 3 bases at V and 0 bases at J, with 12 bases in the middle. The CDR3 length is 17 residues. CDR3 in DNA: TGTGCCAGCTCACCGGACTCTGGGGTCTCTGGGGCCAACGTCCTGACTTTC. Protein sequence: CASSPDSGVSGANVLTF.